The clone carrying this T cell receptor (beta chain) was seen more than once but under ten times. This entry is derived from a study of T-cell memory formation after mild COVID-19. MiXCR, run by TCRdb on the 5' RACE reads, gives a single entry per CDR3 protein. The sample includes about 84,000 distinct CDR3 sequences, approximately 14% of them seen just once. V lost 3 bases and J lost 0, with 9 bases in between. The CDR3 is made up of 14 amino acids. Germline CDR1 and CDR2: SGHTA and FQGTGA. The genes are TRBV7-3 and TRBJ2-7; D not certain. The TCR sequence derives from an adult woman who had mild COVID-19 (a few samples of this study predate the infection). Cell type and time point are not known. The sequenced sample was PBMCs or a T cell subset sorted from them (not recorded which). The DNA of the CDR3 is TGTGCCAGCAGCTTCGACTCGAGCTCCTACGAGCAGTACTTC. It is translated as CASSFDSSSYEQYF.